These 23 T cell receptor beta chains came from one sample sequenced in a study of early stage breast cancer tumors. Clones were read by immunoSEQ multiplex PCR, and TCRdb kept only the in-frame ones, dropping some. The profile covers roughly 48,000 clones, with approximately 83% appearing a single time and 1.1% to 1.5% taken by the ten largest. Input material: blood. Receptor source: a person in their fifties with breast cancer.

The chain couples TRBV30 to TRBJ2-3, with a weak D call TRBD1 (8 bases). The V gene's germline CDR1 is GTSNPN and CDR2 SVGIG (reference sequence). CDR3 length: 11 amino acids. V was shortened by 3 bases and J by 11 bases, with 12 bases between the two germline ends. The DNA of the CDR3 is TGTGCCTGGAGAACAGGGGGGGGGCAGTATTTT. Amino acid sequence: CAWRTGGGQYF.

This rearrangement joins TRBV7-2 to TRBJ2-5; maybe TRBD2 (7 bases). The CDR3 is 15 amino acids. Germline V gene data show CDR1 as SGHTA and CDR2 as FQGNSA. Trimming pared 5 bases from V and 1 base from J, leaving 14 bases between. Written as DNA, the CDR3 is TGTGCCAGCAGCAGGGCGGGGGCCCCCCAAGAGACCCAGTACTTC. Encoded protein: CASSRAGAPQETQYF.

This clone has only a few counts. The chain couples TRBV5-5 to TRBJ1-6, with D unresolved. The CDR3 has 15 amino acids. V shed 4 bases and J shed 4 bases, with 12 bases lying between them. Germline V lookup: CDR1 SGHKS, CDR2 YYEKEE (reference sequence). CDR3 sequence reads: CASSPRHLYNSPLHF. The CDR3 bases are TGTGCCAGCAGCCCGAGACACCTATATAATTCACCCCTCCACTTT.

V is TRBV18 and J is TRBJ2-3; 13 bases agree with TRBD2. V lost 3 bases and J lost 2; bases outside the gene matches: 5. CDR1 and CDR2 (germline): KGHSH, LQKENI. CDR3 length: 17 residues. As DNA, the CDR3 is TGTGCCAGCTCACCCCTGGGACTAGCGGGGAACACAGATACGCAGTATTTT. This gives the protein CASSPLGLAGNTDTQYF.

The CDR3 loop is CASSQEGFSGSETQYF. CDR3 nucleotides: TGTGCCAGCAGCCAAGAAGGGTTTAGCGGGAGTGAGACCCAGTACTTC. The chain employs TRBV4-2 and TRBJ2-5, with 9 bases aligning to TRBD2. The CDR3 runs 16 residues. Germline-derived CDR1 and CDR2 are LGHNA and YNFKEQ. The V and J ends lost 0 bases and 5 bases, in that order; junction bases with no gene match: 7.

The CDR3 DNA reads as TGTGCCAGCAGCTTGTACCGGCGCGAGCAGTACTTC. Translation gives CASSLYRREQYF. J is TRBJ2-5 and V is TRBV5-6; no clear D. The tail of the sequence fits TRBJ2-7 better, so the J call may be wrong. Germline-derived CDR1 and CDR2 are SGHDT and YYEEEE. The length of the CDR3 is 12 residues.

For the CDR3, the DNA is TGTGCCAGCAGCGTACTGGGCGGGTCCAATGAGCAGTTCTTC. Translated: CASSVLGGSNEQFF. The chain employs TRBV9 and TRBJ2-1; D possibly corresponds to TRBD2 (5 bases). CDR3 size: 14 residues. From germline, CDR1 is SGDLS and CDR2 YYNGEE. The V end was cut by 1 base, the J end by 6 bases, with 11 bases between. Full variable domain (rest looked up from reference TRBV9 and TRBJ2-1): DSGVTQTPKHLITATGQRVTLRCSPRSGDLSVYWYQQSLDQGLQFLIQYYNGEERAKGNILERFSAQQFPDLHSELNLSSLELGDSALYFCASSVLGGSNEQFFGPGTRLTVL.

The chain joins TRBV28 to TRBJ1-1, with a possible D match to TRBD1 (5 bases). The CDR3 consists of 17 residues. The germline V gene encodes CDR1 MDHEN and CDR2 SYDVKM. Trimming cost V 5 bases and J 2 bases, with 21 bases left between them. As DNA, the CDR3 is TGTGCCAGCAGTCACCCGGGGGGATATACCTTTAACACTGAAGCTTTCTTT. Amino acids: CASSHPGGYTFNTEAFF.

This clone has a single count. In nucleotides, the CDR3 is TGTGCCAGCAATCTAGGGGGCACCCTCTCCTACGAGCAGTACTTC. Protein product: CASNLGGTLSYEQYF. The chain recombines TRBV28 with TRBJ2-7, with 7 bases matching TRBD1. The CDR3 loop spans 15 amino acids. From germline, CDR1 is MDHEN and CDR2 SYDVKM. Trimming at V came to 7 bases and at J to 0 bases, leaving 9 bases not matched to a gene. Looking up the rest from reference TRBV28 and TRBJ2-7 gives the full variable domain: DVKVTQSSRYLVKRTGEKVFLECVQDMDHENMFWYRQDPGLGLRLIYFSYDVKMKEKGDIPEGYSVSREKKERFSLILESASTNQTSMYLCASNLGGTLSYEQYFGPGTRLTVT.

The rearrangement joins TRBV7-2 to TRBJ1-5; D is perhaps TRBD1 (5 bases). Germline V gives CDR1 SGHTA, CDR2 FQGNSA. The V end was cut by 1 base, the J end by 6 bases, with 13 bases between. This CDR3 spans 15 amino acids. CDR3 loop: CASSLGGGGFQPQHF. The DNA for the CDR3 is TGTGCCAGCAGCTTAGGGGGGGGAGGGTTTCAGCCCCAGCATTTT.

The chain recombines TRBV4-3 with TRBJ1-3; D might be TRBD1 (5 bases). CDR3 length: 15 amino acids. Per germline, CDR1 LGHNA and CDR2 YSLEER. V dropped 0 bases and J dropped 4 bases, with 10 bases sitting between them. The CDR3 DNA follows: TGCGCCAGCAGCCAAGATTTCGCAGGGGGAAACACCATATATTTT. Translation: CASSQDFAGGNTIYF.

This chain's CDR3 is CASSRQGGTGELFF. For the CDR3, the DNA is TGTGCCAGCAGTCGGCAGGGTGGCACCGGGGAGCTGTTTTTT. The V call is TRBV2, the J call TRBJ2-2; possible D gene TRBD1, 5 bases. Germline CDR1 is SNHLY and CDR2 is FYNNEI. This CDR3 spans 14 amino acids. V was clipped by 5 bases and J by 4 bases, with 11 bases between them.

The chain links TRBV7-8 to TRBJ2-7; no clear D gene. Germline values: CDR1 SGHVS, CDR2 FQNEAQ. The CDR3 has 14 residues. The V end was cut by 2 bases, the J end by 0 bases, with 8 bases between. The CDR3 DNA follows: TGTGCCAGCAGCTTATTGCTCACCTCCTACGAGCAGTACTTC. Its translation: CASSLLLTSYEQYF.

The genes are TRBV29-1 and TRBJ1-1; D not resolved. The CDR3 is 11 residues long. Trimming shortened V by 4 bases and J by 1 base, and 4 bases separated the two germline ends. Germline lookup yields CDR1 SQVTM and CDR2 ANQGSEA. CDR3 in DNA: TGCAGCGTTGCGAGGAACACTGAAGCTTTCTTT. Protein: CSVARNTEAFF. The complete variable domain, with remaining parts taken from reference TRBV29-1 and TRBJ1-1, reads SAVISQKPSRDICQRGTSLTIQCQVDSQVTMMFWYRQQPGQSLTLIATANQGSEATYESGFVIDKFPISRPNLTFSTLTVSNMSPEDSSIYLCSVARNTEAFFGQGTRLTVV.

The chain links TRBV27 to TRBJ1-2; D is ambiguous. The CDR3 contains 13 residues. Germline-derived CDR1 and CDR2 are MNHEY and SMNVEV (reference sequence). V was shortened by 3 bases and J by 6 bases, with 11 bases between the two germline ends. The chain's CDR3 is CASSFVGQNGYTF. DNA of the CDR3: TGTGCCAGCAGTTTCGTGGGTCAGAATGGCTACACCTTC.

The V gene is TRBV7-9, the J gene TRBJ2-7; D is perhaps TRBD1 (5 bases). From germline, CDR1 is SEHNR and CDR2 FQNEAQ (reference sequence). This CDR3 contains 16 residues. Deletions cut 2 bases from V and 2 bases from J, with 16 bases between. CDR3 bases: TGTGCCAGCAGCTTAACTTCCCAGGGCCCAACCTACGAGCAGTACTTC. Protein sequence: CASSLTSQGPTYEQYF.

Concerning this clone itself: This is likely a read error, given that the CDR3 carries no conserved phenylalanine or tryptophan at its end. The limits of the CDR3 on the DNA are not certain, so only TCRdb's listed CDR3 is given. The chain has TRBV7-9 and TRBJ1-1. A total of 11 residues make up the CDR3, ends included. In germline, CDR1 is SEHNR, CDR2 FQNEAQ (reference sequence). The CDR3 here is CASSLERATDL.

This chain uses TRBV25-1 with TRBJ2-7; no definite D call. V lost 1 base and J 0 bases, leaving 10 bases between the germline ends. The V gene's germline CDR1 is MGHDK and CDR2 SYGVNS. The CDR3 totals 15 residues. CDR3 in DNA: TGTGCCAGCAGTGAATTCGGCTGGAGCTCCTACGAGCAGTACTTC. This encodes CASSEFGWSSYEQYF.

With regard to this clone: In the same sample, other DNA sequences code for this CDR3. This chain connects TRBV18 to TRBJ2-5, with D hard to call. The CDR3 runs 13 residues. Germline loops: CDR1 KGHSH, CDR2 LQKENI. Trimming shortened V by 2 bases and J by 2 bases, and 6 bases separated the two germline ends. Written as DNA, the CDR3 is TGTGCCAGCTCACCAGGGCTACAAGAGACCCAGTACTTC. Its translation is CASSPGLQETQYF.

The rearrangement links TRBV18 to TRBJ2-3, with D perhaps matching TRBD1 or TRBD2 (5 bases each). Trimming pared 6 bases from V and 0 bases from J, leaving 13 bases between. Germline lookup yields CDR1 KGHSH and CDR2 LQKENI. The CDR3 extends over 15 amino acids. The chain's CDR3 is CASSPRDPSTDTQYF. Written as DNA, the CDR3 is TGTGCCAGCTCTCCCCGGGACCCAAGCACAGATACGCAGTATTTT.

The chain recombines TRBV4-3 with TRBJ2-3, with TRBD2 matching over 11 bases. The CDR3 runs 16 residues. J was trimmed by 3 bases and V by 5 bases; bases with no gene match: 7. Germline V CDR1 and CDR2: LGHNA, YSLEER. The CDR3 spells CASSGRVAGGTDTQYF. The CDR3 coding sequence is TGCGCCAGCAGCGGGAGGGTAGCGGGGGGGACAGATACGCAGTATTTT.

This clone was seen just once. The chain employs TRBV28 and TRBJ1-5; D remains unclear. Germline V lookup: CDR1 MDHEN, CDR2 SYDVKM. V was clipped by 6 bases and J by 1 base, with 19 bases between them. The CDR3 is made up of 17 amino acids. CDR3 loop: CASSLGRVSGSNQPQHF. CDR3 nucleotide sequence: TGTGCCAGCAGCCTCGGTCGGGTAAGCGGGAGCAATCAGCCCCAGCATTTT.

This chain uses TRBV7-2 with TRBJ2-2; possibly TRBD2 for D (5 bases). The CDR3 spans 16 residues. With 5 bases removed from V and 2 bases from J, the gap between germline ends came to 15 bases. Per germline, CDR1 SGHTA and CDR2 FQGNSA. CDR3 sequence: CASSPNVALNTGELFF. DNA for the CDR3: TGTGCCAGCAGCCCTAACGTAGCGCTAAACACCGGGGAGCTGTTTTTT.